A selection of T cell receptor beta chains follows, all from one sample in a study of T cell responses to AZD1222 COVID-19 vaccine. Only in-frame clones appear in the TCRdb table, and some are missing; sequencing was by immunoSEQ multiplex PCR. The sample records fewer than 200,000 clones, approximately 88% being singletons. Specimen: peripheral blood, collected 28 days after the second AZD1222 dose. These receptors all come from an adult who received the AZD1222 COVID-19 vaccine. Each CDR3 is given with its conserved first and last residue. The order of the fields is J gene, D gene, clone size, V gene, CDR3 DNA, CDR3 protein. D genes are given only for firm matches. Expanded clones are given a class, and other clones once, few, many or no size at all.

j_gene: TRBJ2-1
d_gene: .
abundance: .
v_gene: TRBV9
CDR3nt: TGTGCCAGCAGCGCGTCATCAGGACAGAGAAATGAGCAGTTCTTC
CDR3aa: CASSASSGQRNEQFF

j_gene: TRBJ1-1
d_gene: .
abundance: .
v_gene: TRBV14
CDR3nt: TGTGCCAGCAGCCAACACATGAACACTGAAGCTTTCTTT
CDR3aa: CASSQHMNTEAFF

j_gene: TRBJ1-4
d_gene: .
abundance: .
v_gene: TRBV18
CDR3nt: TGTGCCAGCTCACCACTACAGGGCCAAACTAATGAAAAACTGTTTTTT
CDR3aa: CASSPLQGQTNEKLFF

j_gene: TRBJ1-1
d_gene: TRBD1
abundance: .
v_gene: TRBV7-9
CDR3nt: TGTGCCAGCAGCTCCGGGACAGGGGCCATGAACACTGAAGCTTTCTTT
CDR3aa: CASSSGTGAMNTEAFF

j_gene: TRBJ2-7
d_gene: TRBD1
abundance: .
v_gene: TRBV12-3/TRBV12-4
CDR3nt: TGTGCCAGCAGCACGGACAGGGGGTGGGAGCAGTACTTC
CDR3aa: CASSTDRGWEQYF

j_gene: TRBJ2-5
d_gene: .
abundance: .
v_gene: TRBV5-6
CDR3nt: TGTGCCAGCAGCTTGTACGTGTCGGGGGCCCAGTACTTC
CDR3aa: CASSLYVSGAQYF

j_gene: TRBJ1-1
d_gene: .
abundance: .
v_gene: TRBV21-1
CDR3nt: TGTGCCAGCAGCAAAGGTTTTGCCCCGCTGGGAACTGAAGCTTTCTTT
CDR3aa: CASSKGFAPLGTEAFF

j_gene: TRBJ1-1
d_gene: .
abundance: .
v_gene: TRBV19
CDR3nt: TGTGCCAGTAGTATGTTAAGAGAGGTCATGAACACTGAAGCTTTCTTT
CDR3aa: CASSMLREVMNTEAFF

j_gene: TRBJ1-2
d_gene: .
abundance: .
v_gene: TRBV18
CDR3nt: TGTGCCAGCTCCCCTTCCAGACAGCATAACTATGGCTACACCTTC
CDR3aa: CASSPSRQHNYGYTF

j_gene: TRBJ1-2
d_gene: TRBD1
abundance: .
v_gene: TRBV2
CDR3nt: TGTGCCTGTCGACCGGGACAGCTTACATCCTATGGCTACACCTTC
CDR3aa: CACRPGQLTSYGYTF

j_gene: TRBJ2-1
d_gene: .
abundance: .
v_gene: TRBV4-3
CDR3nt: TGCGCCAGCAGCCAAGGAGGACCCTACAATGAGCAGTTCTTC
CDR3aa: CASSQGGPYNEQFF

j_gene: TRBJ2-7
d_gene: .
abundance: once
v_gene: TRBV7-2
CDR3nt: TGTGCCAGCAGCGAGACTGTAACCTACGAGCAGTACTTC
CDR3aa: CASSETVTYEQYF

j_gene: TRBJ1-2
d_gene: .
abundance: few
v_gene: TRBV18
CDR3nt: TGTGCCAGCTCCCCCCAGACAGGAAATGGCTACACCTTC
CDR3aa: CASSPQTGNGYTF

j_gene: TRBJ2-7
d_gene: .
abundance: .
v_gene: TRBV4-2
CDR3nt: TGTGCCAGCAGCCAAGGGATAACAGCCACGTACGAGCAGTACTTC
CDR3aa: CASSQGITATYEQYF

j_gene: TRBJ2-7
d_gene: .
abundance: .
v_gene: TRBV9
CDR3nt: TGTGCCAGCAGCGAGGGGGGGAGTGCCACCTACGAGCAGTACTTC
CDR3aa: CASSEGGSATYEQYF

j_gene: TRBJ1-6
d_gene: .
abundance: .
v_gene: TRBV6-5
CDR3nt: TGTGCCAGCAGGGTGGCGGCTCTCGCACCCCTCCACTTT
CDR3aa: CASRVAALAPLHF

j_gene: TRBJ1-1
d_gene: TRBD1
abundance: .
v_gene: TRBV14
CDR3nt: TGTGCCAGCAGCCAAGTGGGGAGGACAGGATCTGAAGCTTTCTTT
CDR3aa: CASSQVGRTGSEAFF

j_gene: TRBJ2-3
d_gene: .
abundance: .
v_gene: TRBV9
CDR3nt: TGTGCCAGCAGCGCCAGGACGGACCGCACAGATACGCAGTATTTT
CDR3aa: CASSARTDRTDTQYF

j_gene: TRBJ2-5
d_gene: .
abundance: .
v_gene: TRBV20-1
CDR3nt: TGCAGTGCCCGTCCGGAACAGACCCAGTACTTC
CDR3aa: CSARPEQTQYF

j_gene: TRBJ2-3
d_gene: .
abundance: .
v_gene: TRBV7-9
CDR3nt: TGTGCCAGCAGCTTACCGTCATCGGCCACAGATACGCAGTATTTT
CDR3aa: CASSLPSSATDTQYF

j_gene: TRBJ2-3
d_gene: .
abundance: .
v_gene: TRBV5-1
CDR3nt: TGCGCCAGCAGCCTCCTTGGGGGAACAGATACGCAGTATTTT
CDR3aa: CASSLLGGTDTQYF

j_gene: TRBJ1-5
d_gene: .
abundance: .
v_gene: TRBV10-2
CDR3nt: TGCGCCAGCACGCCAGGGATAAATCAGCCCCAGCATTTT
CDR3aa: CASTPGINQPQHF

j_gene: TRBJ1-2
d_gene: .
abundance: .
v_gene: TRBV13
CDR3nt: TGTGCCAGCAGCCCCCGGGCCTCGCCACTCTGGGGCTACACCTTC
CDR3aa: CASSPRASPLWGYTF

j_gene: TRBJ2-3
d_gene: TRBD2
abundance: .
v_gene: TRBV5-4
CDR3nt: TGTGCCAGCAGCTCCACGGCCTCCAGCGGGGGGGGAGATACGCAGTATTTT
CDR3aa: CASSSTASSGGGDTQYF

j_gene: TRBJ1-5
d_gene: TRBD1
abundance: .
v_gene: TRBV19
CDR3nt: TGTGCCAGTAGTCAGGGGGCGGATCAGCCCCAGCATTTT
CDR3aa: CASSQGADQPQHF

j_gene: TRBJ1-5
d_gene: .
abundance: .
v_gene: TRBV7-8
CDR3nt: TGTGCCAGCAGCTTATTGGAAAACCAGGCCGATCAGCCCCAGCATTTT
CDR3aa: CASSLLENQADQPQHF

j_gene: TRBJ1-1
d_gene: .
abundance: .
v_gene: TRBV12-5
CDR3nt: TGTGCTAGTGATAGGGTGGGAACTGAAGCTTTCTTT
CDR3aa: CASDRVGTEAFF

j_gene: TRBJ1-6
d_gene: .
abundance: .
v_gene: TRBV3-1/TRBV3-2
CDR3nt: TGTGCCAGCAGCCAAGGCCAGGGTCGAGGTTCACCCCTCCACTTT
CDR3aa: CASSQGQGRGSPLHF

j_gene: TRBJ1-5
d_gene: .
abundance: once
v_gene: TRBV7-2
CDR3nt: TGTGCCAGCCGGGGAGAGGGGGGTCAGCCCCAGCATTTT
CDR3aa: CASRGEGGQPQHF

j_gene: TRBJ1-5
d_gene: .
abundance: .
v_gene: TRBV20-1
CDR3nt: TGCAGTGCAAGTGGCGATCAGCCCCAGCATTTT
CDR3aa: CSASGDQPQHF

j_gene: TRBJ2-6
d_gene: .
abundance: .
v_gene: TRBV6-5
CDR3nt: TGTGCCAGCATAGGGGGGTCTGGGGCCAACGTCCTGACTTTC
CDR3aa: CASIGGSGANVLTF

j_gene: TRBJ1-3
d_gene: .
abundance: once
v_gene: TRBV18
CDR3nt: TGTGCCAGCTCACCCGACACGGAGGGCACCATATATTTT
CDR3aa: CASSPDTEGTIYF

j_gene: TRBJ1-2
d_gene: .
abundance: .
v_gene: TRBV3-1/TRBV3-2
CDR3nt: TGTGCCAGCAGCCCAATCGTAACGGGTGGCTACACCTTC
CDR3aa: CASSPIVTGGYTF

j_gene: TRBJ1-5
d_gene: .
abundance: .
v_gene: TRBV5-8
CDR3nt: TGTGCCAGCAGCTTGATTGCCCGCAATTGGGACCAGAGGGGCAATCAGCCCCAGCATTTT
CDR3aa: CASSLIARNWDQRGNQPQHF

j_gene: TRBJ2-7
d_gene: .
abundance: .
v_gene: TRBV11-2
CDR3nt: TGTGCCAGCAGCTTATCGACCGGGTCCTACGAGCAGTACTTC
CDR3aa: CASSLSTGSYEQYF

j_gene: TRBJ2-2
d_gene: .
abundance: .
v_gene: TRBV19
CDR3nt: TGTGCCAGTAGAGTTGAACATCTCGTTCCCGGGGAGCTGTTTTTT
CDR3aa: CASRVEHLVPGELFF

j_gene: TRBJ1-3
d_gene: .
abundance: .
v_gene: TRBV5-8
CDR3nt: TGTGCCAGCAGCTTGTATACGGGGGCTGGAAACACCATATATTTT
CDR3aa: CASSLYTGAGNTIYF

j_gene: TRBJ2-7
d_gene: TRBD1
abundance: .
v_gene: TRBV19
CDR3nt: TGTGCCAGTAGTCACAGGGGAGTCGGCTACGAGCAGTACTTC
CDR3aa: CASSHRGVGYEQYF

j_gene: TRBJ1-1
d_gene: .
abundance: .
v_gene: TRBV2
CDR3nt: TGTGCCAGCAGGCGGGACTCGAACACTGAAGCTTTCTTT
CDR3aa: CASRRDSNTEAFF

j_gene: TRBJ2-7
d_gene: .
abundance: .
v_gene: TRBV4-1
CDR3nt: TGCGCCAGCAGCCGTCCGCGCGACTTTCTACAGTACTTC
CDR3aa: CASSRPRDFLQYF

j_gene: TRBJ1-4
d_gene: .
abundance: .
v_gene: TRBV11-2
CDR3nt: TGTGCCAGCAGCTTAGGGTTAAGACGTGGGGAAAAACTGTTTTTT
CDR3aa: CASSLGLRRGEKLFF

j_gene: TRBJ2-2
d_gene: TRBD1
abundance: .
v_gene: TRBV18
CDR3nt: TGTGCCAGCTCACCACCGGGACAGGGAACCGGGGAGCTGTTTTTT
CDR3aa: CASSPPGQGTGELFF

j_gene: TRBJ1-4
d_gene: .
abundance: .
v_gene: TRBV6-5
CDR3nt: TGTGCCAGCAGTTACTCGGGTACAACTAATGAAAAACTGTTTTTT
CDR3aa: CASSYSGTTNEKLFF

j_gene: TRBJ1-1
d_gene: .
abundance: .
v_gene: TRBV2
CDR3nt: TGTGCCAGCAGTGAAGCGGGAATTAACACTGAAGCTTTCTTT
CDR3aa: CASSEAGINTEAFF

j_gene: TRBJ1-1
d_gene: .
abundance: .
v_gene: TRBV19
CDR3nt: TGTGCCAGTAGTATAGGTTGGGGGAATGGTGAAGCTTTCTTT
CDR3aa: CASSIGWGNGEAFF

j_gene: TRBJ1-2
d_gene: .
abundance: .
v_gene: TRBV2
CDR3nt: TGTGCCAGCATCTTCAACCATAACTATGGCTACACCTTC
CDR3aa: CASIFNHNYGYTF

j_gene: TRBJ1-1
d_gene: .
abundance: .
v_gene: TRBV10-3
CDR3nt: TGTGCCATCAGTGAGTCGACTTGGACTGAAGCTTTCTTT
CDR3aa: CAISESTWTEAFF

j_gene: TRBJ1-5
d_gene: .
abundance: .
v_gene: TRBV3-1/TRBV3-2
CDR3nt: TGTGCCAGCAGCAACGAGGGGGGCAATCAGCCCCAGCATTTT
CDR3aa: CASSNEGGNQPQHF

j_gene: TRBJ1-3
d_gene: .
abundance: .
v_gene: TRBV20-1
CDR3nt: TGCAGTGCGGAGAGGGGAAACACCATATATTTT
CDR3aa: CSAERGNTIYF

j_gene: TRBJ1-2
d_gene: .
abundance: .
v_gene: TRBV14
CDR3nt: TGTGCCAGCAGCCAATTTGAGGCGGAAAATGGCTACACCTTC
CDR3aa: CASSQFEAENGYTF

j_gene: TRBJ2-1
d_gene: .
abundance: once
v_gene: TRBV7-8
CDR3nt: TGTGCCAGCAGCTCGCGTGGGGGAAGATACAATGAGCAGTTCTTC
CDR3aa: CASSSRGGRYNEQFF

j_gene: TRBJ1-1
d_gene: TRBD1
abundance: .
v_gene: TRBV5-1
CDR3nt: TGCGCCATCCGGACAGGGAAAATGAACACTGAAGCTTTCTTT
CDR3aa: CAIRTGKMNTEAFF

j_gene: TRBJ2-5
d_gene: TRBD2
abundance: .
v_gene: TRBV7-2
CDR3nt: TGTGCCAGCACCATACTGACTAGCGGGGTCCAAGAGACCCAGTACTTC
CDR3aa: CASTILTSGVQETQYF

j_gene: TRBJ1-6
d_gene: .
abundance: .
v_gene: TRBV7-3
CDR3nt: TGTGCCAGCAGCACAGGGTATAATTCACCCCTCCACTTT
CDR3aa: CASSTGYNSPLHF

j_gene: TRBJ1-1
d_gene: .
abundance: .
v_gene: TRBV3-1/TRBV3-2
CDR3nt: TGTGCCAGCAGCCTGTTGAACACTGAAGCTTTCTTT
CDR3aa: CASSLLNTEAFF

j_gene: TRBJ2-7
d_gene: .
abundance: few
v_gene: TRBV5-1
CDR3nt: TGCGCCAGCAGCCTTCCGGACAGCTCCTACGAGCAGTACTTC
CDR3aa: CASSLPDSSYEQYF

j_gene: TRBJ1-2
d_gene: .
abundance: few
v_gene: TRBV14
CDR3nt: TGTGCCAGCAGCCAAGATCGGGGGGGAGCGGGCTACACCTTC
CDR3aa: CASSQDRGGAGYTF

j_gene: TRBJ1-1
d_gene: .
abundance: .
v_gene: TRBV18
CDR3nt: TGTGCCAGCTCACCGTCAGTAAACACTGAAGCTTTCTTT
CDR3aa: CASSPSVNTEAFF

j_gene: TRBJ1-1
d_gene: .
abundance: once
v_gene: TRBV9
CDR3nt: TGTGCCAGCAGCGTTACGGTAGATAACACTGAAGCTTTCTTT
CDR3aa: CASSVTVDNTEAFF